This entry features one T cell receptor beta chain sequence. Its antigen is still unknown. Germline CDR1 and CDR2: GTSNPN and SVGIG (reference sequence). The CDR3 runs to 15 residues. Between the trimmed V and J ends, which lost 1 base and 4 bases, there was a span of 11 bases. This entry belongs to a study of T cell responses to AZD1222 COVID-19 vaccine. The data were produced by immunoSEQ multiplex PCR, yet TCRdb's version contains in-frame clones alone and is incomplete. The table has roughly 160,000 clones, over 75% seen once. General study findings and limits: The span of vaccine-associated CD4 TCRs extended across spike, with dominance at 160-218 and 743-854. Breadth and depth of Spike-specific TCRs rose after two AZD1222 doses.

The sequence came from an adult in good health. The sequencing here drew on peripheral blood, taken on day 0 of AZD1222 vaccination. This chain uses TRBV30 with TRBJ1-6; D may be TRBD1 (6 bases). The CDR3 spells CAWSALDRYNSPLHF. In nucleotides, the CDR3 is TGTGCCTGGAGTGCCTTGGACAGATATAATTCACCCCTCCACTTT. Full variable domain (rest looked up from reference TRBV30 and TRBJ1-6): SQTIHQWPATLVQPVGSPLSLECTVEGTSNPNLYWYRQAAGRGLQLLFYSVGIGQISSEVPQNLSASRPQDRQFILSSKKLLLSDSGFYLCAWSALDRYNSPLHFGNGTRLTVT.